This TCR beta chain emerged from a study of read filtering for tumor transcriptome and immune sequencing. Turning to the study itself: Mean patient age was approximately 66 years, range about 47 to 85; 17 male, 14 female.

Ten or more counts support this clonotype. The CDR3 sequence is 16 residues long. Germline assignment: CDR1 SGHRS and CDR2 YFSETQ. V was clipped by 4 bases and J by 3 bases; unmatched bases: 7. The library was built from about 400 ng RNA with molecular barcoded adaptors for alpha/delta and beta/gamma chains. A single record per CDR3 protein comes from TCRdb applying MiXCR to the reads. The profile shows more than 55,000 distinct CDR3 sequences, about 20% of them singletons. This TCR derives from a donor aged 40 or over with multiple myeloma. The sample consisted of a population of CD138-negative cells sorted from bone marrow. V is TRBV5-1 and J is TRBJ2-1; 10 positions agree with TRBD2. CDR3 nucleotide sequence: TGCGCCAGCAGCGGGGAGCGGGGGGGCCTCTACAATGAGCAGTTCTTC. Translation gives CASSGERGGLYNEQFF.